This T cell receptor (beta chain) is from a study of OX40 agonist ivuxolimab in advanced cancers. Study-wide background: Ivuxolimab is an agonistic anti-OX40 (CD134) antibody, and patients were treated with it. Dosing consisted of intravenous ivuxolimab at 0.01 to 10 mg/kg every 2 weeks. Broader study findings: At 0.1-3.0 mg/kg, partial responders had clonal expansion among the lowest observed. Clonal expansion was seen in CD4+ and CD8+ blood T cells by week 6 at 0.1 to 3.0 mg/kg.

The protocol was immunoSEQ multiplex PCR, while the TCRdb copy is restricted to in-frame clones and leaves out a portion. The table shows about 70,000 clones, with around 78% occurring only once. The table lists this clone with a count of one. What it binds is not known. Germline trimming cut 0 bases from V and 1 base from J; bases unmatched to any gene: 8. Germline CDR1 reads SGHTS; CDR2 reads YDEGEE. The CDR3 extends over 18 amino acids. Material: CD4+ or CD8+ T cells sorted from blood, obtained in a trial of the OX40 agonist ivuxolimab. V usage is TRBV5-8 and J usage is TRBJ1-3; 9 bases fit TRBD1. The clonotype originates from an adult with an advanced solid tumor such as melanoma, head and neck, liver or kidney cancer. The CDR3 reads CASSLVRTGAVSGNTIYF. CDR3 in DNA: TGTGCCAGCAGCTTGGTCCGGACAGGGGCGGTATCTGGAAACACCATATATTTT.